The next 5 T cell receptor beta chains were all read from a single sample in a study of cytomegalovirus exposure and HLA in healthy donors. The PCR was carried out with 60 Vbeta primers and 13 Jbeta primers. Only in-frame clones appear in the TCRdb table, and some are missing; sequencing was by immunoSEQ multiplex PCR. The sample has roughly 92,000 clones; approximately 80% are singletons. Source material: PBMCs. Receptors were obtained from a middle-aged man in good health and CMV-seropositive.

The V gene is TRBV6-5, the J gene TRBJ1-1, with a tentative D call TRBD1 (6 bases). V lost 7 bases, J lost 2 bases, and 11 bases lay in between. Germline CDR1 is MNHEY and CDR2 is SVGAGI. The length of the CDR3 is 13 residues. The CDR3 coding sequence is TGTGCCAGCACTCTAGGGACAAACACTGAAGCTTTCTTT. Its protein is CASTLGTNTEAFF.

The rearrangement joins TRBV5-1 to TRBJ1-1; possibly TRBD1 for D (5 bases). The germline V gene has CDR1 SGHRS and CDR2 YFSETQ. V lost 2 bases to trimming and J lost 11 bases, with 16 bases between them. The CDR3 runs 13 residues. The CDR3 DNA follows: TGCGCCAGCAGCTTTAGGGGCGGTGTTGGGGCTTTCTTT. This gives the protein CASSFRGGVGAFF. The variable domain in full, completed from reference TRBV5-1 and TRBJ1-1, reads KAGVTQTPRYLIKTRGQQVTLSCSPISGHRSVSWYQQTPGQGLQFLFEYFSETQRNKGNFPGRFSGRQFSNSRSEMNVSTLELGDSALYLCASSFRGGVGAFFGQGTRLTVV.

The chain couples TRBV6-5 to TRBJ2-7; TRBD2 is a possible D gene (6 bases). The germline CDR1 and CDR2 sequences are MNHEY and SVGAGI. The CDR3 covers 14 residues. V was clipped by 4 bases and J by 3 bases, with 13 bases between them. The CDR3 here is CASSLGPGGYEQYF. CDR3 DNA: TGTGCCAGCAGTTTGGGGCCCGGGGGCTACGAGCAGTACTTC.

The chain uses TRBV7-8 and TRBJ2-5; 8 bases match TRBD2. From germline, CDR1 is SGHVS and CDR2 FQNEAQ. The CDR3 is 17 residues long. The J segment lost 8 bases and the V segment lost 2 bases, leaving 16 bases of the junction unmatched. CDR3 coding DNA: TGTGCCAGCAGCTTATTTGACGGGAGGGACCCCGCGGGAACCCAGTACTTC. It is translated as CASSLFDGRDPAGTQYF.

This chain connects TRBV11-3 to TRBJ2-1; D is unclear. Between the trimmed V and J ends, which lost 3 bases and 8 bases, there was a span of 8 bases. The CDR3 spans 12 residues. CDR1 and CDR2 from the germline V gene are SGHNT and YENEEA. CDR3 region: CASSFLVDEQFF. CDR3 DNA sequence: TGTGCCAGCAGCTTTCTAGTGGATGAGCAGTTCTTC.